A single sample is the source of the 17 T cell receptor beta chains below, sequenced in a study of T cells in Graves' hyperthyroidism and ophthalmopathy. TCR beta CDR3 region amplification was performed from RNA transcripts. First-round RT-PCR with HTBI primers amplified the TCR CDR3 region. TCRdb processed the multiplex PCR reads anew with MiXCR; each CDR3 protein has one entry. The top ten clones hold just over 8% of a sample with about 560,000 distinct CDR3 sequences, about 45% of them seen once. Sequencing used peripheral blood or thyroid tissue (not recorded which). The origin of the receptors is a woman between 18 and 29 years old with Graves' hyperthyroidism.

Regarding this clonotype: A junction boundary mismatches the germline segment, possibly from a read error. The CDR3 here is CATSDTTSGRGEQYF. CDR3 nucleotide sequence: TGTGCTACCAGTGATACGACTAGCGGGAGAGGCGAGCAGTACTTC. The chain is built from TRBV24-1 and TRBJ2-7, with TRBD2 matching over 12 bases. The CDR3 is 15 residues long. Per the germline V gene, CDR1 is KGHDR and CDR2 is SFDVKD.

The V and J genes are TRBV15 and TRBJ1-3; D is uncertain. The CDR3 extends over 14 amino acids. CDR1 LNHNV and CDR2 YYDKDF come from the germline V gene (reference sequence). The ends were cut back, 1 base at V and 6 bases at J, with 10 bases in the middle. The CDR3 nucleotides read TGTGCCACCAGCAGAGGGGGAACCGCAAACACCATATATTTT. This translates into CATSRGGTANTIYF.

The chain has TRBV20-1 and TRBJ2-5; D possibly uses TRBD1 or TRBD2 (5 bases each). The CDR3 has 14 residues. V was clipped by 3 bases and J by 2 bases, with 13 bases between them. Germline CDR1 reads DFQATT; CDR2 reads SNEGSKA (reference sequence). This CDR3 is CSARGDPGQETQYF. The CDR3 DNA reads as TGCAGTGCTAGGGGGGACCCGGGACAAGAGACCCAGTACTTC.

This clonotype turned up a few times. The V call is TRBV19, the J call TRBJ2-7; 10 bases match TRBD2. The germline gives CDR1 LNHDA, CDR2 SQIVND (reference sequence). V shed 4 bases, J shed 7 bases, and the junction held 13 bases outside the gene matches. The CDR3 sequence is 16 residues long. CDR3 residues: CASSTLAGEALREQYF. CDR3 bases: TGTGCCAGTAGTACGCTAGCGGGAGAGGCCCTAAGGGAGCAGTACTTC.

The chain recombines TRBV9 with TRBJ2-5, with TRBD2 matching 9 bases. The CDR3 consists of 16 residues. V was clipped by 2 bases and J by 5 bases; unmatched bases: 10. CDR1 SGDLS and CDR2 YYNGEE come from the germline V gene. The CDR3 nucleotides are TGTGCCAGCAGCGTCGGAGTTGTGCGGGAGGGGGAGACCCAGTACTTC. This gives the protein CASSVGVVREGETQYF.

In its sample, this clonotype was seen a few times. The gene calls are TRBV19 and TRBJ1-2, with D maybe TRBD1 (5 bases). The V end lost 7 bases, the J end lost 4 bases, and 13 bases lay between the germline ends. The CDR3 spans 13 residues. Per the germline V gene, CDR1 is LNHDA and CDR2 is SQIVND (reference sequence). CDR3 bases: TGTGCCAGTATGGCAGGGAGGACCTATGGCTACACCTTC. It encodes CASMAGRTYGYTF.

There are many counts of this clonotype. The gene calls are TRBV2 and TRBJ1-2; 11 positions agree with TRBD1. The V gene end was trimmed by 8 bases and the J gene end by 8 bases; junction bases not matched to a gene: 4. The CDR3 runs to 12 residues. Germline CDR1 is SNHLY and CDR2 is FYNNEI. The CDR3 DNA reads TGTGCCAGCGGGGACAGGGGGATCGGCTACACCTTC. Residues: CASGDRGIGYTF.

The table lists this clonotype with a few counts. The chain is built from TRBV19 and TRBJ1-4; D is unclear. CDR3 size: 14 residues. The germline V and J ends were trimmed by 8 bases and 8 bases, with 18 bases remaining between them. CDR1 and CDR2 from the germline V gene are LNHDA and SQIVND (reference sequence). CDR3 DNA: TGTGCCAGTGTCGACGATTTTAGGAGGGAAAAACTGTTTTTT. The encoded protein is CASVDDFRREKLFF.

The V gene is TRBV19, the J gene TRBJ1-1; 9 nucleotides agree with TRBD1. J was trimmed by 0 bases and V by 10 bases; bases with no gene match: 9. Germline CDR1 is LNHDA and CDR2 is SQIVND (reference sequence). The CDR3 has 15 residues. DNA for the CDR3: TGTGCCACCCCACCTCGGACAGGGGTGAACACTGAAGCTTTCTTT. This gives the protein CATPPRTGVNTEAFF.

This clonotype was found many times. The chain employs TRBV24-1 and TRBJ2-2; D perhaps matches TRBD2 (6 bases). The CDR3 runs to 14 residues. CDR1 KGHDR and CDR2 SFDVKD come from the germline V gene. V dropped 10 bases and J dropped 5 bases, with 16 bases sitting between them. The CDR3 nucleotides are TGTGCCACTCGGCAGAGCGGGCTTACCGGGGAGCTGTTTTTT. As protein: CATRQSGLTGELFF.

This sequence joins TRBV19 and TRBJ2-5, with TRBD2 as a possible D gene (6 bases). Germline CDR1 and CDR2: LNHDA and SQIVND (reference sequence). Trimming stripped 2 bases from V and 4 bases from J, with 11 bases between. CDR3 length: 14 amino acids. The CDR3 DNA is TGTGCCAGTAGTATACGGGAGACCCCAGAGACCCAGTACTTC. Protein: CASSIRETPETQYF. Supplemented by reference TRBV19 and TRBJ2-5, the full variable domain reads DGGITQSPKYLFRKEGQNVTLSCEQNLNHDAMYWYRQDPGQGLRLIYYSQIVNDFQKGDIAEGYSVSREKKESFPLTVTSAQKNPTAFYLCASSIRETPETQYFGPGTRLLVL.

CDR3 region: CASSFTADQPQYF. The CDR3 coding sequence is TGTGCCAGCAGTTTTACGGCCGATCAGCCCCAGTACTTC. The rearrangement uses TRBV7-9 and TRBJ2-5; D is undetermined. Trimming removed 6 bases from V and 9 bases from J, with 17 bases in between. Germline V gene lookup returns CDR1 SEHNR and CDR2 FQNEAQ (reference sequence). The CDR3 is 13 residues long.

CDR3 nucleotide sequence: TGTGCCAGCAGCTTAATCCTCAGTAATCTACCGAACACCGGGGAGCTGTTTTTT. This encodes CASSLILSNLPNTGELFF. The rearrangement joins TRBV7-3 to TRBJ2-2; D call uncertain. Trimming took 1 base from V and 0 from J, leaving 15 bases between them. The CDR3 is 18 amino acids. Germline V CDR1 and CDR2: SGHTA, FQGTGA.

As for this clonotype: Possible read error: a much larger clone is one base away. The chain employs TRBV25-1 and TRBJ2-2, with TRBD1 as a possible D gene (5 bases). Per germline, CDR1 MGHDK and CDR2 SYGVNS. This CDR3 has 13 residues. Trimming removed 6 bases at V and 6 bases at J, with 11 bases between. CDR3 coding DNA: TGTGCCAGCAGCTTACAGGCCGCCGGGGAGCTGTTTTTT. As protein: CASSLQAAGELFF. The entire variable domain, with the rest obtained from reference TRBV25-1 and TRBJ2-2, is as follows: EADIYQTPRYLVIGTGKKITLECSQTMGHDKMYWYQQDPGMELHLIHYSYGVNSTEKGDLSSESTVSRIRTEHFPLTLESARPSHTSQYLCASSLQAAGELFFGEGSRLTVL.

The gene calls are TRBV12-3 or TRBV12-4 and TRBJ1-2; TRBD1 agrees at 7 bases. Losses at the gene ends were 6 bases for V and 4 bases for J; bases not matched to a gene: 5. CDR3 length equals 13 residues. CDR3 coding DNA: TGTGCCAGCAGCTTGACAGGGCCCTATGGCTACACCTTC. Its protein is CASSLTGPYGYTF.

The CDR3 sequence is CASSVGVRERETQYF. The CDR3 nucleotides are TGTGCCAGCAGCGTGGGAGTCCGGGAAAGGGAGACCCAGTACTTC. This chain uses TRBV7-8 with TRBJ2-5, with D tentatively TRBD2 (5 bases). Germline values: CDR1 SGHVS, CDR2 FQNEAQ. The CDR3 loop spans 15 amino acids. Between the trimmed V and J ends, which lost 5 bases and 5 bases, there was a span of 18 bases.

This clonotype came up many times. The rearrangement uses TRBV2 and TRBJ1-5; D is perhaps TRBD1 (6 bases). The germline V gene has CDR1 SNHLY and CDR2 FYNNEI. The CDR3 runs 14 residues. The ends were cut back, 5 bases at V and 4 bases at J, with 12 bases in the middle. The CDR3: CASSPQGRNQPQHF. DNA for the CDR3: TGTGCCAGCAGTCCACAGGGTAGGAATCAGCCCCAGCATTTT.